Sequencing of this T cell receptor beta chain was carried out in a study of multiple sclerosis patients with progressive multifocal leukoencephalopathy. Study results and limitations: Expanded clones at PML onset predated and persisted through natalizumab therapy. Lower normalized Shannon entropy suggested reduced TRB diversity in most PML patients.

Using immunoSEQ multiplex PCR, the repertoire was profiled, and TCRdb retains in-frame clones only, with some absent. This table holds more than 30,000 clones, approximately 88% found once. Time point: time of PML onset. Prior interferon beta treatment was universal, and the PML patients were all female. This CDR3 contains 15 residues. Trimming took 4 bases from V and 8 from J; bases not matched to a gene: 10. CDR1 and CDR2 (germline): MGHRA, YSYEKL. Remarks on this clone: The antigen is undetermined.

The sequence came from a woman between 40 and 55 years old with progressive multifocal leukoencephalopathy. The material sequenced was PBMCs, taken from a patient treated with natalizumab. J is TRBJ2-1 and V is TRBV4-1; 8 bases line up with TRBD2. The CDR3 sequence: CASSRSSGRIDEQFF. The DNA for the CDR3 is TGCGCCAGCAGCCGCTCAAGCGGGAGAATCGATGAGCAGTTCTTC.